The 10 T cell receptor beta chains presented below share a single source sample, sequenced in a study of T cell repertoires in cytomegalovirus infection. TCRdb independently ran MiXCR on the reads; one entry per CDR3 protein. The sample records 110,000 to 150,000 distinct CDR3 sequences, around 32% being singletons. Antigens of these TCRs are unknown. The sample consisted of CD8+ T cells from cultured PBMCs, taken from culture after CMV antigen stimulation. These receptors originate from a human donor in good health (CMV status not recorded). Some clones in this sample may be carry-over from other donors' samples.

This clonotype showed up just once. The V gene is TRBV7-9, the J gene TRBJ1-1; D call uncertain. This CDR3 region has 14 residues. Germline V gene lookup returns CDR1 SEHNR and CDR2 FQNEAQ (reference sequence). With 1 base removed from V and 5 bases from J, the gap between germline ends came to 11 bases. The CDR3 here is CASSLGGGPTEAFF. The CDR3 region has the DNA TGTGCCAGCAGCTTAGGAGGAGGCCCGACTGAAGCTTTCTTT.

This clonotype has a handful of counts. The rearrangement uses TRBV7-9 and TRBJ2-7; D may be TRBD1 (6 bases). The CDR3 is 15 residues long. V was pared by 5 bases and J by 6 bases, with 20 bases between. The germline V gene has CDR1 SEHNR and CDR2 FQNEAQ (reference sequence). DNA for the CDR3: TGTGCCAGCAGCCCCTGGATTTCAGGGGATGGCGAGCAGTACTTC. Residues: CASSPWISGDGEQYF.

This clonotype was seen more than once but under ten times. The J gene is TRBJ2-7, the V gene TRBV7-9, with TRBD1 matching over 8 bases. This CDR3 is 16 amino acids long. J was trimmed by 5 bases and V by 4 bases; bases with no gene match: 13. Germline CDR1 is SEHNR and CDR2 is FQNEAQ (reference sequence). The CDR3 DNA follows: TGTGCCAGCAGCTCACCGGGGACAGGTTCCCCCAACGAGCAGTACTTC. It codes for CASSSPGTGSPNEQYF.

This clonotype was detected a few times. The chain has TRBV2 and TRBJ1-1, with unresolved D. The CDR3 is 13 amino acids. Trimming removed 0 bases from V and 3 bases from J, with 5 bases in between. Germline-derived CDR1 and CDR2 are SNHLY and FYNNEI. The CDR3 DNA is TGTGCCAGCAGTGAAGCCCTCTACACTGAAGCTTTCTTT. Translation: CASSEALYTEAFF.

The gene calls are TRBV20-1 and TRBJ2-7, with D uncertain. V was clipped by 0 bases and J by 0 bases, with 12 bases between them. Germline values: CDR1 DFQATT, CDR2 SNEGSKA (reference sequence). The CDR3 is made up of 15 amino acids. CDR3: CSARDLDGVSYEQYF. The CDR3 DNA follows: TGCAGTGCTAGAGATCTCGATGGAGTCTCCTACGAGCAGTACTTC.

The chain joins TRBV7-6 to TRBJ1-4, with D unresolved. Germline-derived CDR1 and CDR2 are SGHVS and FNYEAQ. This CDR3 spans 15 amino acids. The V gene lost 5 bases and the J gene lost 3 bases, with 13 bases spanning the gap. CDR3 region: CASSPSAESNEKLFF. The CDR3 DNA reads TGTGCCAGCAGCCCCAGTGCAGAGTCTAATGAAAAACTGTTTTTT.

CDR3 sequence (DNA): TGTGCCAGTGTGGGGGCAGATAGCAATCAGCCCCAGCATTTT. This sequence encodes CASVGADSNQPQHF. The chain is built from TRBV19 and TRBJ1-5; D possibly corresponds to TRBD1 (6 bases). Germline CDR1 and CDR2: LNHDA and SQIVND (reference sequence). V was clipped by 8 bases and J by 0 bases, with 11 bases between them. The CDR3 length is 14 residues.

This rearrangement joins TRBV20-1 to TRBJ2-5; D remains ambiguous. The CDR3 contains 12 residues. Looked up from germline, CDR1 is DFQATT and CDR2 is SNEGSKA (reference sequence). CDR3 residues: CTPGTLKETQYF. The CDR3, as DNA: TGCACCCCAGGAACACTCAAAGAGACCCAGTACTTC.

This clonotype was recorded a few times. The chain has TRBV6-1 and TRBJ2-5, with D possibly matching TRBD1 (5 bases). Germline CDR1 and CDR2: MNHNS and SASEGT. V was clipped by 2 bases and J by 0 bases, with 13 bases between them. This CDR3 region has 16 residues. The CDR3 DNA is TGTGCCAGCAGTGAAATAACAGGAACGTACCAAGAGACCCAGTACTTC. This gives the protein CASSEITGTYQETQYF.

The J gene is TRBJ1-2, the V gene TRBV6-1; D is unresolved. The germline V and J ends were trimmed by 3 bases and 3 bases, with 8 bases remaining between them. CDR3 length: 13 residues. Looked up from germline, CDR1 is MNHNS and CDR2 is SASEGT. The DNA for the CDR3 is TGTGCCAGCAGTGATATCCGGGACTATGGCTACACCTTC. It encodes CASSDIRDYGYTF.